These 32 T cell receptor beta chains originate from one sample sequenced in a study of siplizumab effects on memory and regulatory T cells. TCRdb's copy holds only in-frame clones and misses some; the assay was immunoSEQ multiplex PCR. Of 85,000 to 120,000 clones listed, around 90% were seen once; the top ten hold 0.85% to 1.3%. The sequenced material came from CD4+ T cells sorted from blood. Source of these receptors: a human donor in good health.

This clone was seen just once. The V gene is TRBV4-1, the J gene TRBJ2-3; 9 bases are a match to TRBD2. V was pared by 8 bases and J by 1 base, with 7 bases of the junction left unmatched. The CDR3 sequence is 15 residues long. In germline, CDR1 is MGHRA, CDR2 YSYEKL. The CDR3 DNA is TGCGCCAGCCAAAGATTAGCGGGAGGCACAGATACGCAGTATTTT. Translation gives CASQRLAGGTDTQYF.

This chain connects TRBV28 to TRBJ1-4; 7 bases agree with TRBD1. The CDR3 covers 15 residues. After removal of 6 bases from V and 6 bases from J, the junction contained 10 bases not matched to a gene. Germline CDR1 and CDR2: MDHEN and SYDVKM. CDR3 nucleotides: TGTGCCAGCAGATGGGGGGGGACAGCGCATGAAAAACTGTTTTTT. This translates into CASRWGGTAHEKLFF.

The genes are TRBV6-6 and TRBJ1-2, with TRBD1 matching 8 bases. The germline gives CDR1 MNHNY, CDR2 SVGAGI (reference sequence). The CDR3 consists of 15 residues. Trimming at V came to 5 bases and at J to 3 bases, leaving 8 bases not matched to a gene. The CDR3 sequence is CASSTQDREDYGYTF. The CDR3 region has the DNA TGTGCCAGCAGTACCCAGGACAGGGAAGACTATGGCTACACCTTC.

The gene calls are TRBV29-1 and TRBJ2-5, with 10 bases identical to TRBD2. This CDR3 contains 14 residues. The germline CDR1 and CDR2 sequences are SQVTM and ANQGSEA. V shed 4 bases and J 4 bases; nucleotides not matched to a gene: 6. Here the CDR3 DNA reads TGCAGCGTTGGGCTAGCGGGAGACGGAGAGACCCAGTACTTC. Amino acid sequence: CSVGLAGDGETQYF.

The CDR3 sequence: CASSLLQGRVIEAFF. The CDR3 nucleotides read TGTGCCAGCAGCCTATTACAGGGGAGGGTGATTGAAGCTTTCTTT. The chain carries TRBV2 and TRBJ1-1, with 7 nucleotides matching TRBD1. V lost 6 bases and J lost 7; bases outside the gene matches: 14. Germline V gives CDR1 SNHLY, CDR2 FYNNEI. The CDR3 contains 15 residues.

This clone showed up just once. This chain links TRBV15 with TRBJ2-5, with 8 bases that match TRBD1. Trimming took 2 bases from V and 4 from J; bases not matched to a gene: 6. The length of the CDR3 is 15 residues. CDR1 LNHNV and CDR2 YYDKDF come from the germline V gene (reference sequence). This CDR3 is CATSRYGQGGETQYF. The CDR3 region has the DNA TGTGCCACCAGCAGATATGGACAGGGAGGAGAGACCCAGTACTTC.

The rearrangement uses TRBV5-4 and TRBJ2-7, with D unresolved. The germline V gene encodes CDR1 SGHNT and CDR2 YYREEE (reference sequence). Trimming removed 1 base from V and 6 bases from J, with 20 bases in between. The CDR3 contains 16 residues. The CDR3 DNA reads as TGTGCCAGCAGCTTGCAATTTAGCAGCGCAACCATCGAGCAGTACTTC. Its translation: CASSLQFSSATIEQYF. Full variable domain (remainder filled in from reference TRBV5-4 and TRBJ2-7): ETGVTQSPTHLIKTRGQQVTLRCSSQSGHNTVSWYQQALGQGPQFIFQYYREEENGRGNFPPRFSGLQFPNYSSELNVNALELDDSALYLCASSLQFSSATIEQYFGPGTRLTVT.

The chain employs TRBV18 and TRBJ2-7; 7 bases are shared with TRBD1. In germline, CDR1 is KGHSH, CDR2 LQKENI. The length of the CDR3 is 16 residues. J was trimmed by 3 bases and V by 0 bases; bases with no gene match: 8. The CDR3 is CASSPPSSGQIYEQYF. The CDR3 bases are TGTGCCAGCTCACCACCGTCTTCGGGACAGATCTACGAGCAGTACTTC.

This sequence joins TRBV19 and TRBJ1-1, with 8 bases aligning to TRBD1. The CDR3 extends over 13 amino acids. V was clipped by 9 bases and J by 4 bases; unmatched bases: 7. Germline V gives CDR1 LNHDA, CDR2 SQIVND (reference sequence). The CDR3 loop reads CASNQGAFTEAFF. CDR3 DNA: TGTGCCAGCAATCAGGGGGCTTTCACTGAAGCTTTCTTT.

The rearrangement links TRBV2 to TRBJ1-5; 8 bases align to TRBD1. V shed 6 bases, J shed 7 bases, and the junction held 8 bases outside the gene matches. There are 14 residues in the CDR3. The germline gives CDR1 SNHLY, CDR2 FYNNEI. The CDR3 nucleotides read TGTGCCAGCAGCCTCGGACAGGGTAACCAGCCCCAGCATTTT. Translating it yields CASSLGQGNQPQHF. The full variable domain, with the rest looked up from reference TRBV2 and TRBJ1-5, is EPEVTQTPSHQVTQMGQEVILRCVPISNHLYFYWYRQILGQKVEFLVSFYNNEISEKSEIFDDQFSVERPDGSNFTLKIRSTKLEDSAMYFCASSLGQGNQPQHFGDGTRLSIL.

This chain connects TRBV27 to TRBJ1-1, with D perhaps TRBD1 (5 bases). V lost 8 bases to trimming and J lost 5 bases, with 18 bases between them. CDR1 is MNHEY, CDR2 SMNVEV, per germline (reference sequence). The CDR3 extends over 14 amino acids. The DNA for the CDR3 is TGTGCCAGCTCCCGCCGGGGGATGGGTACTGAAGCTTTCTTT. Translation gives CASSRRGMGTEAFF.

The chain uses TRBV4-2 and TRBJ2-1, with TRBD2 matching 10 bases. The V gene end was trimmed by 0 bases and the J gene end by 7 bases; junction bases not matched to a gene: 6. The CDR3 is 16 residues long. Per germline, CDR1 LGHNA and CDR2 YNFKEQ. In DNA, the CDR3 is TGTGCCAGCAGCCAAGAGGGGCTAGCGGGAGTGAATGAGCAGTTCTTC. It encodes CASSQEGLAGVNEQFF.

The V and J genes are TRBV5-1 and TRBJ2-1; 9 bases map to TRBD2. CDR1 and CDR2 (germline): SGHRS, YFSETQ. V shed 4 bases and J 4 bases; nucleotides not matched to a gene: 9. The CDR3 contains 16 residues. CDR3 sequence (DNA): TGCGCCAGCAGCCTCCCAGTAGCGGGAGCGTACAATGAGCAGTTCTTC. Protein: CASSLPVAGAYNEQFF.

The chain recombines TRBV6-1 with TRBJ1-2, with a tentative D call TRBD1 (5 bases). The CDR3 sequence is 14 residues long. Germline assignment: CDR1 MNHNS and CDR2 SASEGT. V dropped 4 bases and J dropped 4 bases, with 13 bases sitting between them. The CDR3 region is CASSVLEGTYGYTF. The CDR3 bases are TGTGCCAGCAGTGTTTTGGAGGGGACCTATGGCTACACCTTC.

V is TRBV28 and J is TRBJ2-4; D gene uncertain. The germline gives CDR1 MDHEN, CDR2 SYDVKM. CDR3 length equals 14 residues. The V end was cut by 3 bases, the J end by 0 bases, with 6 bases between. The CDR3 region has the DNA TGTGCCAGCAGTTTTCGCTTAGCCAAAAACATTCAGTACTTC. This encodes CASSFRLAKNIQYF.

This sequence joins TRBV5-1 and TRBJ2-5; 12 nucleotides match TRBD2. This CDR3 is built from 16 residues. Per the germline V gene, CDR1 is SGHRS and CDR2 is YFSETQ. The V segment lost 1 base and the J segment 5 bases; nucleotides outside the gene matches: 6. The CDR3, as DNA: TGCGCCAGCAGCTTGCCTAGCGGGAGGGGATATGAGACCCAGTACTTC. Translating gives CASSLPSGRGYETQYF.

The CDR3 protein is CASSFGLGSYEQYF. As DNA, the CDR3 is TGTGCCAGCAGCTTCGGTCTGGGCTCCTACGAGCAGTACTTC. The gene calls are TRBV11-3 and TRBJ2-7; no clear D gene. The CDR3 is 14 amino acids. Germline V gives CDR1 SGHNT, CDR2 YENEEA. With 3 bases removed from V and 0 bases from J, the gap between germline ends came to 9 bases.

This chain links TRBV6-1 with TRBJ1-4; TRBD1 might be the D (5 bases). The V end was cut by 6 bases, the J end by 7 bases, with 12 bases between. CDR1 MNHNS and CDR2 SASEGT come from the germline V gene. This CDR3 is 13 amino acids long. The CDR3 DNA follows: TGTGCCAGCAGATTGGGGGGGGGTGAAAAACTGTTTTTT. Translation gives CASRLGGGEKLFF.

The chain carries TRBV2 and TRBJ2-1, with D possibly matching TRBD2 (6 bases). The CDR3 consists of 14 residues. Looked up from germline, CDR1 is SNHLY and CDR2 is FYNNEI. Trimming shortened V by 8 bases and J by 0 bases, and 11 bases separated the two germline ends. CDR3 coding DNA: TGTGCCAGCTCCGGAGGGCGCTCCTACAATGAGCAGTTCTTC. This codes for CASSGGRSYNEQFF.

The chain links TRBV18 to TRBJ2-1, with TRBD2 identical over 9 bases. CDR1 is KGHSH, CDR2 LQKENI, per germline. The CDR3 runs to 15 residues. J gave up 8 bases and V 5 bases, and 10 bases lay outside the gene matches. The CDR3 protein is CASSSTPGLAHEQFF. The CDR3 coding sequence is TGTGCCAGCTCATCGACACCGGGACTAGCCCATGAGCAGTTCTTC.

This clone was seen a few times. The CDR3 region is CASRTQPVNTEAFF. CDR3 sequence (DNA): TGTGCCAGTAGGACCCAGCCAGTGAACACTGAAGCTTTCTTT. The chain carries TRBV19 and TRBJ1-1; D gene ambiguous. This CDR3 comprises 14 residues. The V end lost 6 bases, the J end lost 0 bases, and 11 bases lay between the germline ends. Germline values: CDR1 LNHDA, CDR2 SQIVND (reference sequence).

The CDR3 coding sequence is TGTGCCAGTAGTATAGCTCCCCTGGGGTCACCGAACACTGAAGCTTTCTTT. Translating it yields CASSIAPLGSPNTEAFF. The chain uses TRBV19 and TRBJ1-1; D is ambiguous. CDR3 length: 17 amino acids. V lost 1 base to trimming and J lost 1 base, with 16 bases between them. In germline, CDR1 is LNHDA, CDR2 SQIVND (reference sequence).

This clone showed up just once. J is TRBJ2-7 and V is TRBV6-1; D remains ambiguous. Germline V gene lookup returns CDR1 MNHNS and CDR2 SASEGT. This CDR3 spans 15 amino acids. The ends were cut back, 8 bases at V and 1 base at J, with 18 bases in the middle. The CDR3 DNA is TGTGCCAGCCAGGTCAGCCTCGGTTCGTCCTACGAGCAGTACTTC. Translation: CASQVSLGSSYEQYF.

The chain couples TRBV28 to TRBJ1-4; D gene unclear. Deletions cut 6 bases from V and 8 bases from J, with 13 bases between. From germline, CDR1 is MDHEN and CDR2 SYDVKM. This CDR3 is 13 amino acids long. CDR3 amino acids: CASSSGDWEKLFF. The CDR3 DNA reads TGTGCCAGCAGCAGCGGGGATTGGGAAAAACTGTTTTTT.

V usage is TRBV30 and J usage is TRBJ2-1; the match to TRBD2 covers 10 bases. Germline values: CDR1 GTSNPN, CDR2 SVGIG (reference sequence). V shed 0 bases and J 6 bases; nucleotides not matched to a gene: 17. The CDR3 totals 19 residues. In DNA, the CDR3 is TGTGCCTGGAGTGTTAGAGGAAGCGGGAGGGCCCAGGGGGTCAATGAGCAGTTCTTC. This sequence encodes CAWSVRGSGRAQGVNEQFF.

The chain uses TRBV5-6 and TRBJ2-7; the match to TRBD2 covers 12 bases. V trimming: 2 bases; J trimming: 5 bases; junction bases outside the gene matches: 8. Germline lookup yields CDR1 SGHDT and CDR2 YYEEEE. The CDR3 is 16 residues long. CDR3 loop: CASSLLTSGSIHEQYF. The CDR3 bases are TGTGCCAGCAGCTTACTGACTAGCGGGAGCATCCACGAGCAGTACTTC.

V is TRBV20-1 and J is TRBJ2-1; unclear D gene. Germline CDR1 DFQATT, CDR2 SNEGSKA (reference sequence). The CDR3 is 10 residues long. V dropped 2 bases and J dropped 14 bases, with 10 bases sitting between them. The DNA for the CDR3 is TGCAGTGCTAGACGGTCCTTGGAGTTCTTC. Protein product: CSARRSLEFF.

Here the CDR3 DNA reads TGTGCCAGCAGTTACTCTAGTACTGGAAACACCATATATTTT. Translation: CASSYSSTGNTIYF. The gene calls are TRBV6-6 and TRBJ1-3; D is unresolved. The CDR3 length is 14 residues. CDR1 is MNHNY and CDR2 is SVGAGI in the germline V gene (reference sequence). Deletions cut 0 bases from V and 2 bases from J, with 5 bases between.

The chain uses TRBV5-1 and TRBJ1-2; D is perhaps TRBD1 (5 bases). The CDR3 is made up of 14 amino acids. The ends were cut back, 0 bases at V and 5 bases at J, with 11 bases in the middle. Germline V gene lookup returns CDR1 SGHRS and CDR2 YFSETQ. CDR3 residues: CASSLDGQGYGYTF. CDR3 in DNA: TGCGCCAGCAGCTTGGATGGTCAGGGATATGGCTACACCTTC.

The rearrangement uses TRBV5-1 and TRBJ2-2; TRBD1 aligns across 7 bases. The length of the CDR3 is 15 residues. J was trimmed by 3 bases and V by 2 bases; bases with no gene match: 4. Germline lookup yields CDR1 SGHRS and CDR2 YFSETQ. The chain's CDR3 is CASSLSTGDTGELFF. CDR3 sequence (DNA): TGCGCCAGCAGCTTATCTACAGGGGACACCGGGGAGCTGTTTTTT.

The chain's CDR3 is CASSLRGNSGANVLTF. DNA for the CDR3: TGTGCCAGCTCATTAAGAGGGAACTCTGGGGCCAACGTCCTGACTTTC. V is TRBV18 and J is TRBJ2-6; the D gene is possibly TRBD2 (5 bases). The CDR3 spans 16 residues. The V and J ends lost 5 bases and 0 bases respectively, with 11 bases between them. The germline V gene has CDR1 KGHSH and CDR2 LQKENI.

V gene TRBV6-1 combines with J gene TRBJ2-7; D might be TRBD2 (6 bases). Germline CDR1 is MNHNS and CDR2 is SASEGT. This CDR3 spans 19 amino acids. Trimming removed 2 bases at V and 3 bases at J, with 26 bases between. In DNA form, the CDR3 reads TGTGCCAGCAGTGAATCGGGACTCGCTGAGGGACGACCTTTCTACGAGCAGTACTTC. Translating it yields CASSESGLAEGRPFYEQYF.